What follows is one TCR beta chain and its context. Its antigen is unknown. Assay: immunoSEQ multiplex PCR; the TCRdb copy retains only in-frame clones and omits some. There are more than 120,000 clones in the sample; approximately 91% occur only once, and roughly 5.4% lies in the top ten. The data are from a study of T cell responses to AZD1222 COVID-19 vaccine. Overall study findings and caveats: Dominant at 160-218 and 743-854, vaccine-associated CD4 TCRs also spanned spike.

This clonotype was sampled from an adult who received the MenACWY meningococcal vaccine as a control. The sequenced sample was peripheral blood, obtained 28 days after the second dose of the MenACWY control vaccine.

This CDR3 is CASSPPSRADGYTF. CDR3 DNA: TGTGCCAGCTCACCACCGTCAAGGGCAGATGGCTACACCTTC. The gene calls are TRBV18 and TRBJ1-2; D not resolved. The CDR3 extends over 14 amino acids. The V end lost 0 bases, the J end lost 6 bases, and 11 bases lay between the germline ends. CDR1 is KGHSH and CDR2 is LQKENI in the germline V gene. The full variable domain, its missing parts supplied by reference TRBV18 and TRBJ1-2, is NAGVMQNPRHLVRRRGQEARLRCSPMKGHSHVYWYRQLPEEGLKFMVYLQKENIIDESGMPKERFSAEFPKEGPSILRIQQVVRGDSAAYFCASSPPSRADGYTFGSGTRLTVV.